This T cell receptor beta chain was documented in a study of regulatory T cells in long-lasting Graves disease. Regarding the study as a whole: With a small sample size, accuracy may have been reduced. Persistent Graves' patients possessed reduced TCR diversity relative to recently diagnosed ones.

Arm-PCR of CDR3 regions with iRepertoire HTBI primers generated TCR beta libraries. One entry per CDR3 protein, called by TCRdb with MiXCR from the multiplex PCR reads. The sample carries under 800,000 distinct CDR3 sequences, around 17% recorded once. CDR3 length: 15 residues. Losses at the gene ends were 5 bases for V and 1 base for J; bases not matched to a gene: 4. Germline V CDR1 and CDR2: SGHTA, FQGNSA. This sample's time point: newly diagnosed GD, antithyroid drugs for less than 3 months. The TCR library used RNA extracted from PBMCs. This clonotype was detected ten times or more. Its antigen remains unidentified. These same data were also listed under a study on T cells in Graves' hyperthyroidism and ophthalmopathy. Per that paper: The TCR CDR3 was amplified in a first-round RT-PCR using the HTBI primer set.

Sequencing was performed on peripheral blood mononuclear cells (PBMCs), taken at new diagnosis, from a patient treated with antithyroid drugs. This chain joins TRBV7-2 and TRBJ2-3; 9 bases are a match to TRBD1. The source is a woman aged 25 to 39 with Graves disease. CDR3 DNA sequence: TGTGCCAGCAGCCGTCGACAGGGGGGCACAGATACGCAGTATTTT. This translates into CASSRRQGGTDTQYF.